The 29 T cell receptor beta chains presented below share a single source sample, sequenced in a study of PD-L1 blockade in urothelial cancer (dated by TCRdb to about 2017). The library was produced with the immunoSEQ multiplex PCR assay. The table was pulled from immuneACCESS by TCRdb, which kept in-frame rearrangements only. Such tables lose some clones; where checked, under half of the loss comes from unresolved V genes, and the rest has no known cause. The sample table shows more than 55,000 clones, and approximately 78% are seen once. Roughly 1.6% of the sample belongs to the ten largest clones. Taken with the paper, the label for time point translates to: pretreatment peripheral blood. The sample in question was PBMCs, obtained around atezolizumab (anti-PD-L1) treatment. The receptors come from a man between 65 and 85 years old with urothelial cancer.

The chain employs TRBV13 and TRBJ2-3; 14 nucleotides agree with TRBD2. This CDR3 has 17 residues. Germline V gene lookup returns CDR1 PRHDT and CDR2 FYEKMQ (reference sequence). The V segment lost 2 bases and the J segment 2 bases; nucleotides outside the gene matches: 3. This chain's CDR3 is CASSLWGLAGDTDTQYF. The CDR3 DNA is TGTGCCAGCAGCTTATGGGGACTAGCGGGAGACACAGATACGCAGTATTTT.

The chain employs TRBV11-2 and TRBJ2-7; possibly TRBD2 for D (5 bases). Germline CDR1 is SGHAT and CDR2 is FQNNGV. V lost 1 base, J lost 6 bases, and 16 bases lay in between. The CDR3 has 15 amino acids. CDR3 residues: CASSLVASIFPEQYF. The CDR3 DNA is TGTGCCAGCAGCTTAGTGGCTAGCATTTTTCCCGAGCAGTACTTC.

The chain combines TRBV2 with TRBJ2-7; TRBD1 agrees at 9 bases. This CDR3 comprises 14 residues. Germline V gene data show CDR1 as SNHLY and CDR2 as FYNNEI. The ends lost 6 bases at V and 4 bases at J; junction bases unmatched: 7. CDR3 coding DNA: TGTGCCAGCAGCGGAGTACAGGGGGCGTACGAGCAGTACTTC. This codes for CASSGVQGAYEQYF.

In its sample, this clone was seen a few times. The J gene is TRBJ2-7, the V gene TRBV7-9; D may be TRBD1 (6 bases). The CDR3 spans 14 residues. Germline V gene sequence: CDR1 SEHNR, CDR2 FQNEAQ (reference sequence). V lost 4 bases to trimming and J lost 2 bases, with 12 bases between them. The CDR3 region is CASSSDDRPYEQYF. The CDR3 DNA reads as TGTGCCAGCAGCTCCGACGACAGGCCCTACGAGCAGTACTTC.

This chain connects TRBV5-1 to TRBJ1-3, with 8 bases that match TRBD1. CDR3 length: 17 amino acids. V was pared by 4 bases and J by 0 bases, with 9 bases of the junction left unmatched. Germline V lookup: CDR1 SGHRS, CDR2 YFSETQ. This chain's CDR3 is CASSTGGQDLSGNTIYF. CDR3 coding DNA: TGCGCCAGCAGCACGGGGGGACAGGATCTCTCTGGAAACACCATATATTTT.

The gene calls are TRBV20-1 and TRBJ2-7, with D maybe TRBD2 (6 bases). Deletions cut 0 bases from V and 12 bases from J, with 12 bases between. The CDR3 is 11 amino acids. Germline lookup yields CDR1 DFQATT and CDR2 SNEGSKA (reference sequence). The CDR3 reads CSARDQEGPYF. The CDR3 region has the DNA TGCAGTGCTAGAGATCAGGAGGGGCCGTACTTC.

The rearrangement uses TRBV9 and TRBJ2-2; D not resolved. The CDR3 runs to 14 residues. V was clipped by 1 base and J by 1 base, with 5 bases between them. Germline loops: CDR1 SGDLS, CDR2 YYNGEE. CDR3 residues: CASSVTMNTGELFF. For the CDR3, the DNA is TGTGCCAGCAGCGTAACTATGAACACCGGGGAGCTGTTTTTT.

This sequence joins TRBV6-1 and TRBJ2-7; D is uncertain. Germline V lookup: CDR1 MNHNS, CDR2 SASEGT. This CDR3 comprises 15 residues. V was clipped by 1 base and J by 2 bases, with 12 bases between them. CDR3 nucleotides: TGTGCCAGCAGTGAAGGCCCGGGTATCACCTACGAGCAGTACTTC. Amino acid sequence: CASSEGPGITYEQYF.

The rearrangement joins TRBV27 to TRBJ1-6; D ambiguous. The germline V gene encodes CDR1 MNHEY and CDR2 SMNVEV (reference sequence). Trimming cost V 0 bases and J 9 bases, with 12 bases left between them. The CDR3 is 15 residues long. The CDR3 DNA is TGTGCCAGCAGTTTATCCCTTGGGCCCGGTTCACCCCTCCACTTT. Its translation: CASSLSLGPGSPLHF.

The rearrangement joins TRBV4-3 to TRBJ1-4; D possibly corresponds to TRBD1 (5 bases). Germline loops: CDR1 LGHNA, CDR2 YSLEER. The CDR3 totals 17 residues. Deletions cut 0 bases from V and 5 bases from J, with 16 bases between. The CDR3 sequence is CASSQDPGPKGNEKLFF. CDR3 sequence (DNA): TGCGCCAGCAGCCAAGATCCCGGCCCTAAGGGGAATGAAAAACTGTTTTTT.

The chain recombines TRBV29-1 with TRBJ2-5; TRBD2 agrees at 15 bases. CDR3 length: 14 amino acids. V trimming: 3 bases; J trimming: 4 bases; junction bases outside the gene matches: 0. CDR1 SQVTM and CDR2 ANQGSEA come from the germline V gene. The CDR3 is CSVEGLAGGETQYF. The CDR3 bases are TGCAGCGTTGAGGGACTAGCGGGAGGAGAGACCCAGTACTTC.

This clone came up a few times. V is TRBV7-9 and J is TRBJ1-1; D unclear. The CDR3 spans 11 residues. V gave up 3 bases and J gave up 7 bases, with 6 bases separating them. The germline V gene has CDR1 SEHNR and CDR2 FQNEAQ (reference sequence). CDR3 DNA: TGTGCCAGCAGCTTTACGGGTGAAGCTTTCTTT. It translates to CASSFTGEAFF.

The chain carries TRBV30 and TRBJ1-2, with a weak D call TRBD1 (6 bases). The CDR3 is made up of 13 amino acids. Germline V gives CDR1 GTSNPN, CDR2 SVGIG (reference sequence). V was cut by 1 base and J by 2 bases, with 8 bases left in between. The CDR3: CAWSDRVNYGYTF. CDR3 nucleotides: TGTGCCTGGAGTGACAGGGTCAACTATGGCTACACCTTC. Full variable domain (rest looked up from reference TRBV30 and TRBJ1-2): SQTIHQWPATLVQPVGSPLSLECTVEGTSNPNLYWYRQAAGRGLQLLFYSVGIGQISSEVPQNLSASRPQDRQFILSSKKLLLSDSGFYLCAWSDRVNYGYTFGSGTRLTVV.

This clone has just one count. This chain connects TRBV6-5 to TRBJ1-1; 9 nucleotides align to TRBD1. Looked up from germline, CDR1 is MNHEY and CDR2 is SVGAGI. After removal of 6 bases from V and 3 bases from J, the junction contained 8 bases not matched to a gene. This CDR3 has 15 amino acids. CDR3 nucleotides: TGTGCCAGCAGGGGACAGGGCGCAGGGGACACTGAAGCTTTCTTT. Translating it yields CASRGQGAGDTEAFF.

The table lists this clone with a few counts. The V gene is TRBV2, the J gene TRBJ1-2; 8 nucleotides agree with TRBD1. CDR1 is SNHLY, CDR2 FYNNEI, per germline. The length of the CDR3 is 15 residues. After removal of 8 bases from V and 3 bases from J, the junction contained 11 bases not matched to a gene. The CDR3 bases are TGTGCCAGCGGGTCAGGGGGCGCTTCTGACTATGGCTACACCTTC. Residues: CASGSGGASDYGYTF. The whole variable domain, filled in from reference TRBV2 and TRBJ1-2, reads EPEVTQTPSHQVTQMGQEVILRCVPISNHLYFYWYRQILGQKVEFLVSFYNNEISEKSEIFDDQFSVERPDGSNFTLKIRSTKLEDSAMYFCASGSGGASDYGYTFGSGTRLTVV.

The chain combines TRBV9 with TRBJ2-1; weak D call: TRBD2 (6 bases). Germline assignment: CDR1 SGDLS and CDR2 YYNGEE. Trimming shortened V by 0 bases and J by 8 bases, and 18 bases separated the two germline ends. This CDR3 has 16 residues. CDR3 loop: CASSVGGNSGRDEQFF. The CDR3 DNA reads as TGTGCCAGCAGCGTAGGGGGTAATAGCGGTAGGGATGAGCAGTTCTTC. The entire variable domain, with the rest obtained from reference TRBV9 and TRBJ2-1, is as follows: DSGVTQTPKHLITATGQRVTLRCSPRSGDLSVYWYQQSLDQGLQFLIQYYNGEERAKGNILERFSAQQFPDLHSELNLSSLELGDSALYFCASSVGGNSGRDEQFFGPGTRLTVL.

This CDR3 is CASSAGLAGADTQYF. CDR3 in DNA: TGTGCCAGCAGCGCCGGACTAGCGGGAGCAGATACGCAGTATTTT. This rearrangement joins TRBV9 to TRBJ2-3, with 13 bases lining up with TRBD2. CDR1 is SGDLS and CDR2 is YYNGEE in the germline V gene. The CDR3 has 15 amino acids. Trimming removed 3 bases from V and 4 bases from J; junction bases left unmatched: 2.

This clone was seen only a few times. This chain joins TRBV6-5 and TRBJ1-1; TRBD1 matches 7 bases. Germline V gives CDR1 MNHEY, CDR2 SVGAGI. The trim removed 5 bases at V and 3 bases at J, leaving 6 bases unmatched. The CDR3 totals 14 residues. CDR3: CASSQTGKYTEAFF. CDR3 nucleotide sequence: TGTGCCAGCAGTCAGACAGGGAAGTACACTGAAGCTTTCTTT.

The chain employs TRBV4-3 and TRBJ2-7; weak D call: TRBD2 (6 bases). The ends were cut back, 1 base at V and 2 bases at J, with 12 bases in the middle. Germline V CDR1 and CDR2: LGHNA, YSLEER. The length of the CDR3 is 15 residues. Here the CDR3 DNA reads TGCGCCAGCAGCCAAGGTTACGGGGGTACCTACGAGCAGTACTTC. Translating gives CASSQGYGGTYEQYF.

The chain joins TRBV11-3 to TRBJ2-1; D is uncertain. The CDR3 is 14 amino acids. Germline-derived CDR1 and CDR2 are SGHNT and YENEEA. V lost 6 bases, J lost 0 bases, and 9 bases lay in between. CDR3 sequence reads: CASSWLISYNEQFF. In nucleotides, the CDR3 is TGTGCCAGCAGTTGGCTTATCTCCTACAATGAGCAGTTCTTC.

The gene calls are TRBV6-6 and TRBJ2-2; D gene ambiguous. Germline CDR1 MNHNY, CDR2 SVGAGI (reference sequence). The CDR3 extends over 12 amino acids. With 11 bases removed from V and 4 bases from J, the gap between germline ends came to 11 bases. As DNA, the CDR3 is TGTGCCGCGGCCCTCCCCACCGGGGAGCTGTTTTTT. Amino acids: CAAALPTGELFF.

This clone has more than one count but fewer than ten. This rearrangement joins TRBV4-1 to TRBJ1-3, with 8 bases identical to TRBD1. The CDR3 is 19 amino acids. The junction had 11 bases not matched to a gene; V was cut back by 0 bases and J by 1 base. The germline gives CDR1 MGHRA, CDR2 YSYEKL. CDR3 nucleotides: TGCGCCAGCAGCCAAGATGATCGGACAGGGCTTGTTTCTGGAAACACCATATATTTT. It codes for CASSQDDRTGLVSGNTIYF.

This chain's CDR3 is CASSTGNTGELFF. The DNA for the CDR3 is TGTGCCAGCAGTACGGGGAACACCGGGGAGCTGTTTTTT. J is TRBJ2-2 and V is TRBV5-6; D is uncertain. V lost 5 bases and J lost 1, with 6 bases in between. CDR1 is SGHDT, CDR2 YYEEEE, per germline. The CDR3 runs 13 residues.

V is TRBV7-9 and J is TRBJ1-5; weak D call: TRBD1 (6 bases). CDR3 size: 14 residues. The V and J ends lost 5 bases and 7 bases respectively, with 15 bases between them. CDR1 is SEHNR, CDR2 FQNEAQ, per germline (reference sequence). The CDR3 bases are TGTGCCAGCAGCGCCCATACAGGGACACAGCCCCAGCATTTT. Translated: CASSAHTGTQPQHF.

CDR3 amino acids: CASLAGWWGEQFF. In DNA form, the CDR3 reads TGTGCCAGTCTAGCGGGATGGTGGGGTGAGCAGTTCTTC. The chain has TRBV2 and TRBJ2-1; 9 bases fit TRBD2. The germline gives CDR1 SNHLY, CDR2 FYNNEI. CDR3 length equals 13 residues. The junction had 9 bases not matched to a gene; V was cut back by 9 bases and J by 9 bases.

V gene TRBV11-2 combines with J gene TRBJ2-6; tentatively, D is TRBD2 (7 bases). Trimming cost V 5 bases and J 4 bases, with 12 bases left between them. This CDR3 is built from 15 residues. Germline V lookup: CDR1 SGHAT, CDR2 FQNNGV. The CDR3 loop reads CASSPGGPGANVLTF. For the CDR3, the DNA is TGTGCCAGCAGCCCCGGGGGGCCAGGGGCCAACGTCCTGACTTTC.

The rearrangement uses TRBV29-1 and TRBJ1-2; D may be TRBD1 (5 bases). Germline V gene sequence: CDR1 SQVTM, CDR2 ANQGSEA. This CDR3 contains 12 residues. The V gene lost 5 bases and the J gene lost 2 bases, with 9 bases spanning the gap. As DNA, the CDR3 is TGCAGCGTTCTGGAGGGGAACTATGGCTACACCTTC. Its translation: CSVLEGNYGYTF.

The chain combines TRBV11-1 with TRBJ2-3; D is perhaps TRBD2 (6 bases). This CDR3 is built from 14 residues. In germline, CDR1 is SGHAT, CDR2 FQDESV (reference sequence). V lost 1 base to trimming and J lost 3 bases, with 8 bases between them. CDR3 region: CASSLVGGTDTQYF. CDR3 nucleotide sequence: TGTGCCAGCAGCTTAGTGGGGGGAACAGATACGCAGTATTTT.

This clone was recorded only once. The V gene is TRBV5-5, the J gene TRBJ1-5; 7 bases are shared with TRBD1. The J segment lost 3 bases and the V segment lost 4 bases, leaving 7 bases of the junction unmatched. The length of the CDR3 is 15 residues. CDR1 is SGHKS, CDR2 YYEKEE, per germline (reference sequence). The DNA for the CDR3 is TGTGCCAGCAGCCCCGGGACAGCGATCAATCAGCCCCAGCATTTT. Its translation: CASSPGTAINQPQHF. The full variable domain, in which reference TRBV5-5 and TRBJ1-5 provide the parts outside the CDR3, is DAGVTQSPTHLIKTRGQQVTLRCSPISGHKSVSWYQQVLGQGPQFIFQYYEKEERGRGNFPDRFSARQFPNYSSELNVNALLLGDSALYLCASSPGTAINQPQHFGDGTRLSIL.